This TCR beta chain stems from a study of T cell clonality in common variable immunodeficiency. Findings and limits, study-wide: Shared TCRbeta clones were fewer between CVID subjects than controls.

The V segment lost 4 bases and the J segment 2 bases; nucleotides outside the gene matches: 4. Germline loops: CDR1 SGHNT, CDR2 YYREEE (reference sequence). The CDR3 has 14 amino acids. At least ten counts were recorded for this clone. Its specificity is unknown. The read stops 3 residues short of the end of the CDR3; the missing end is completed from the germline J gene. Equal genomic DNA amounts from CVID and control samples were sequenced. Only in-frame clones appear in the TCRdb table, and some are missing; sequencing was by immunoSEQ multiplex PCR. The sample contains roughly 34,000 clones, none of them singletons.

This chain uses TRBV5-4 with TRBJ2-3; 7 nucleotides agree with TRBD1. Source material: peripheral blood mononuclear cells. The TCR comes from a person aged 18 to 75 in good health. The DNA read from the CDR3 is TGTGCCAGCAGCCGGGACAGCTCCACAGATACG. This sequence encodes CASSRDSSTDT. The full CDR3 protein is CASSRDSSTDTQYF.